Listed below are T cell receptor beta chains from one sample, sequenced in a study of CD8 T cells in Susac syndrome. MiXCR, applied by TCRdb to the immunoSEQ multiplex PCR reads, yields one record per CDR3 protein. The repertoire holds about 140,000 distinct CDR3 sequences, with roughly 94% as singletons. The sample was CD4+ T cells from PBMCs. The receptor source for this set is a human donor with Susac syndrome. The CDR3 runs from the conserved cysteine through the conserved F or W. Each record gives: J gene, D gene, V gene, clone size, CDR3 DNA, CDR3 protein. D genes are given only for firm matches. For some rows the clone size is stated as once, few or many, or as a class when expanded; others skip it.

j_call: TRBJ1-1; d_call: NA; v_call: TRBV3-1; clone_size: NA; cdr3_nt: TGTGCCAGCAGCCGCAGGGCAATGAACACTGAAGCTTTCTTT; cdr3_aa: CASSRRAMNTEAFF
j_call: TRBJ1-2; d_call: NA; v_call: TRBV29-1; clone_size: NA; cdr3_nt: TGCAGCGTTGAGGCAGAAGATGGCTACACCTTC; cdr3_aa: CSVEAEDGYTF
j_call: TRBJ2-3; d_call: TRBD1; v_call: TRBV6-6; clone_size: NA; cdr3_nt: TGTGCCAGCAGCCAACTAGGGGGCTCAAGGGATACGCAGTATTTT; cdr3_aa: CASSQLGGSRDTQYF
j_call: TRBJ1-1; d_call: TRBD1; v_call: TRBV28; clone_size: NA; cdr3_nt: TGTGCCAGCAGTGTAGGAGGGGGCCTGAACACTGAAGCTTTCTTT; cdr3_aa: CASSVGGGLNTEAFF
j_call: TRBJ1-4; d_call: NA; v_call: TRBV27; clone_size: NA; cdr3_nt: TGTGCCAGCAACCCGGGATGGGGTAGAAATGAAAAACTGTTTTTT; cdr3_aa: CASNPGWGRNEKLFF
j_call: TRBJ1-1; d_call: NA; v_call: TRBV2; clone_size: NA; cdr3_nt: TGTGCCAGCAACATTAGACCCTTGAACACTGAAGCTTTCTTT; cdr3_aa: CASNIRPLNTEAFF
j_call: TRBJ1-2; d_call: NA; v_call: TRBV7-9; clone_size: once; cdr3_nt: TGTGCCAGCAGCTTAGTAGACCGTGGGTATGGCTACACCTTC; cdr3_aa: CASSLVDRGYGYTF
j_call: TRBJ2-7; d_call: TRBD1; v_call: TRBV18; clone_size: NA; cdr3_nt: TGTGCCAGCTCACCAAATCCGCCCCTACAGGGGAACGAGCAGTACTTC; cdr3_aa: CASSPNPPLQGNEQYF
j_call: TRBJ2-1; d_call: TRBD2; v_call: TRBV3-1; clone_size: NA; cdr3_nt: TGTGCCAGCAGCCAGGGTACTAGCGGGAGGCGCGGTGAGCAGTTCTTC; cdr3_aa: CASSQGTSGRRGEQFF
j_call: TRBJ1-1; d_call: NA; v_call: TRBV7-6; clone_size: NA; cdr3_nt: TGTGCCAGCAGCCCCTCGGGCAGAATGAACACTGAAGCTTTCTTT; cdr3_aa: CASSPSGRMNTEAFF
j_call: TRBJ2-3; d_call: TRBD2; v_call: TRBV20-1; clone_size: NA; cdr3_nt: TGCAGTGTCGGGGGGGGATATACGCAGTATTTT; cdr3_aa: CSVGGGYTQYF
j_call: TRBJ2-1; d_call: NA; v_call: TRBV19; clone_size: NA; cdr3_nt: TGTGCCAGTAGTAGGGGGAACTCCTACAATGAGCAGTTCTTC; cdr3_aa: CASSRGNSYNEQFF
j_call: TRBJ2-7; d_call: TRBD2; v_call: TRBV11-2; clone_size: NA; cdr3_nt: TGTGCCAGCAGCTTCCGACTAGCGGGGGGCTCCTACGAGCAGTACTTC; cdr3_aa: CASSFRLAGGSYEQYF
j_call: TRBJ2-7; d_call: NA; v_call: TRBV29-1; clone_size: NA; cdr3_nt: TGCAGCGCCCAGGGGATGGGGTTCTACGAGCAGTACTTC; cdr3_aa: CSAQGMGFYEQYF
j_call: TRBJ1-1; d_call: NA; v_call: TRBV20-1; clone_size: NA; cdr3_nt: TGCAGTGTGCAGGGGATGAACACTGAAGCTTTCTTT; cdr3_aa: CSVQGMNTEAFF
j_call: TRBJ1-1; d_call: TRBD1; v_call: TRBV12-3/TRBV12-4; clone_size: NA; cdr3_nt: TGTGCCAGCAGCCTGACTACAGGGGCGAACACTGAAGCTTTCTTT; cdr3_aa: CASSLTTGANTEAFF
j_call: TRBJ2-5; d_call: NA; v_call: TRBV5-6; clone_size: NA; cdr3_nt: TGTGCCAGCAGCTTGCGGCTACAGTACCAAGAGACCCAGTACTTC; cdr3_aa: CASSLRLQYQETQYF
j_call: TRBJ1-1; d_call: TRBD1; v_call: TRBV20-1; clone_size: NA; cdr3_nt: TGCAGTGGGACAGGGGGTCATACCGCAGGGGCTGAAGCTTTCTTT; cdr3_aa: CSGTGGHTAGAEAFF
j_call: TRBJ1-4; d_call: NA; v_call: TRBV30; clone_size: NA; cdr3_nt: TGTGCCTGGAGTGAAGGGGTTACAACTAATGAAAAACTGTTTTTT; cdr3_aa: CAWSEGVTTNEKLFF
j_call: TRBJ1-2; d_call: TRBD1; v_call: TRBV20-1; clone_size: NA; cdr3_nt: TGCAGTGCTACAGGGGGCTATGGCTACACCTTC; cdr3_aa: CSATGGYGYTF
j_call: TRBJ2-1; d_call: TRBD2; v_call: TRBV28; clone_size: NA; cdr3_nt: TGTGCCAGCAGTTCCCTACTCGTAGCGGGGAACAATGAGCAGTTCTTC; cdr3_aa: CASSSLLVAGNNEQFF
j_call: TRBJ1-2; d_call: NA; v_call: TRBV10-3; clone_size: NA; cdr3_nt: TGTGCCATCAGGGCCGCGGATTCCTATGGCTACACCTTC; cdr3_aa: CAIRAADSYGYTF
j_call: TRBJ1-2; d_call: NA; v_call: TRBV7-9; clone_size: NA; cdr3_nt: TGTGCCAGCAGCACAGGGTTCTATGGCTACACCTTC; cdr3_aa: CASSTGFYGYTF
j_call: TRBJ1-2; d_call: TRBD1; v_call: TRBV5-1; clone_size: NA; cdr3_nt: TGCGCCAGCAGCCCGATGACAGGGAACTATGGCTACACCTTC; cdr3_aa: CASSPMTGNYGYTF
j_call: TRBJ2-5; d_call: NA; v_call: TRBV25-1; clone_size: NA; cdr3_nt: TGTGCCAGCAGTGGGGACAACCAAGAGACCCAGTACTTC; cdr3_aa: CASSGDNQETQYF
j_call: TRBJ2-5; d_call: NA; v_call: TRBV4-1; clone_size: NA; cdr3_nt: TGCGCCAGCAGCCCAAGGGGGGGCCTCCTTGGGGAGACCCAGTACTTC; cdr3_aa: CASSPRGGLLGETQYF
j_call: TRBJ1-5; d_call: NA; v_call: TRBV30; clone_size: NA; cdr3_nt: TGTGCCTGGAGCCCGTTGGACACATATCAGCCCCAGCATTTT; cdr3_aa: CAWSPLDTYQPQHF
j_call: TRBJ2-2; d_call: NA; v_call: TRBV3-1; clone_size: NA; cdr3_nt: TGTGCCAGCAGCCTCCCACTTCTGGGGACCGGGGAGCTGTTTTTT; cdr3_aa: CASSLPLLGTGELFF
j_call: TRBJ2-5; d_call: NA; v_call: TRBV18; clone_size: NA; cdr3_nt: TGTGCCAGCACCACAAATCGGGGAGAGACCCAGTACTTC; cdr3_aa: CASTTNRGETQYF
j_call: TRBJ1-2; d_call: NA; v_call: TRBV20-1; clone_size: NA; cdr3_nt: TGCAGTGCCGACCTTTCAGGGTTGAACTATGGCTACACCTTC; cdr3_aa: CSADLSGLNYGYTF
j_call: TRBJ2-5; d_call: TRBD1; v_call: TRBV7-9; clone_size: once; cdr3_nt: TGTGCCAGCAGCCCCAAGGGACAGAGTCAAGAGACCCAGTACTTC; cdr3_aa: CASSPKGQSQETQYF
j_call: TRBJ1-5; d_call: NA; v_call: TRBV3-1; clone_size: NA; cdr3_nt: TGTGCCAGCAGCCGAGACGGGTATAGCAATCAGCCCCAGCATTTT; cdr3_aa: CASSRDGYSNQPQHF
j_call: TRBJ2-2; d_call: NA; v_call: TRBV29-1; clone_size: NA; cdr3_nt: TGCAGTGCTTACACTCCCCGGAACACCGGGGAGCTGTTTTTT; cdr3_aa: CSAYTPRNTGELFF
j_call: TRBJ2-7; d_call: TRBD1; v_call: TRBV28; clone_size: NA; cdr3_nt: TGTGCCATAAGGACAGGGAACTACGAGCAGTACTTC; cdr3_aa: CAIRTGNYEQYF
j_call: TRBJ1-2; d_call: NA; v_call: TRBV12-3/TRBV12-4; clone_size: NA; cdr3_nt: TGTGCCAGCAGCCCACTATCCGGGGCTAACTATGGCTACACCTTC; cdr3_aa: CASSPLSGANYGYTF
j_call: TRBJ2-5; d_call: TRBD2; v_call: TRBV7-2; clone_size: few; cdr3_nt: TGTGCCAGCAGCTTTCGGGCTAGCGGCCAAGAGACCCAGTACTTC; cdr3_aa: CASSFRASGQETQYF
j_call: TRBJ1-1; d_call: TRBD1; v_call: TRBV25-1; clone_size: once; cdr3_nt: TGTGCCAGCAGTACCGTCGGGACAGGGCGTTCGGCTTTCTTT; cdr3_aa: CASSTVGTGRSAFF
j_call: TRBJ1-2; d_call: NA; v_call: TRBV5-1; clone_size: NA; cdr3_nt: TGCGCCAGCAGCTGGACACGCGGGGCAGGTGGCTACACCTTC; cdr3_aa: CASSWTRGAGGYTF
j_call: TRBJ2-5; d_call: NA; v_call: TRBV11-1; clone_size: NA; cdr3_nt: TGTGCCAGCAGCTTACGCGTCAGGCAACAAGAGACCCAGTACTTC; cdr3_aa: CASSLRVRQQETQYF
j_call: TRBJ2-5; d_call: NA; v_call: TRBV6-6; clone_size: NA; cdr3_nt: TGTGCCAGCAGTTACTCTACACCCGGCCTGAGGGAGACCCAGTACTTC; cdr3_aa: CASSYSTPGLRETQYF
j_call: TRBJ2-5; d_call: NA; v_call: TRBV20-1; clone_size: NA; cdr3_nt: TGCAGTGCAATTAACCCTGGCAGGGAGACCCAGTACTTC; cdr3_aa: CSAINPGRETQYF
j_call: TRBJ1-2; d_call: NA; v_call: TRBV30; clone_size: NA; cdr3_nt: TGTGCCTGGAGTCCACGGGGGATGGGCTATGGCTACACCTTC; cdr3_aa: CAWSPRGMGYGYTF
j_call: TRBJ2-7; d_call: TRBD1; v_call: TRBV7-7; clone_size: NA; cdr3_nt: TGTGCTAGCAGCTCCCTCCGGGACAGGGGTATCTACGAGCAGTACTTC; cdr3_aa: CASSSLRDRGIYEQYF
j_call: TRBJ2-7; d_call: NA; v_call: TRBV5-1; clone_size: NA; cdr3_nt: TGCGCCAGCAGCGGTGGGACTCCAGGAGGCGAGCAGTACTTC; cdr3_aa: CASSGGTPGGEQYF
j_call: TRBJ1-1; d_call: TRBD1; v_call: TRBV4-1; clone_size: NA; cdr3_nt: TGCGCCAGCAGTCCGGGACAGGGGGCAGGGTGGACTGAAGCTTTCTTT; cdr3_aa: CASSPGQGAGWTEAFF
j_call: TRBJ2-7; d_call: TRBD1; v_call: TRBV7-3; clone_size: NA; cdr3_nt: TGTGCCAGCAGCTCAGGGACAGGGAGGGAGCAGTACTTC; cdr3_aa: CASSSGTGREQYF
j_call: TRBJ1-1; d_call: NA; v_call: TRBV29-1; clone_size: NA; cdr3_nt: TGCAGCGTTGAAGAGGGGAGGACTGAAGCTTTCTTT; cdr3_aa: CSVEEGRTEAFF
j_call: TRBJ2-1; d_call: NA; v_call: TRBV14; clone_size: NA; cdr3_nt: TGTGCCAGCAGCCACTTTCTTAATGAGCAGTTCTTC; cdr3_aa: CASSHFLNEQFF
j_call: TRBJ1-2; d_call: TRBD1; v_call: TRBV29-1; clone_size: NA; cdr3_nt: TGCAGCGTGGGGACAGTCAACTATGGCTACACCTTC; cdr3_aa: CSVGTVNYGYTF
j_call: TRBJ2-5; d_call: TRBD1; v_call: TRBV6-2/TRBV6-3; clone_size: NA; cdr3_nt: TGTGCCAGCAGGACGGGACAGGGGGAATGGGAGACCCAGTACTTC; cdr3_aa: CASRTGQGEWETQYF
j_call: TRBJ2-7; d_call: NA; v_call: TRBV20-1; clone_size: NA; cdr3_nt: TGCAGTGCCGCTAACCCCGGGATCGAGCAGTACTTC; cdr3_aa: CSAANPGIEQYF
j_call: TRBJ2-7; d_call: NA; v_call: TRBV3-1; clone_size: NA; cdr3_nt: TGTGCCAGCAGCCAAGGGCTGAACTACGAGCAGTACTTC; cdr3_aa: CASSQGLNYEQYF
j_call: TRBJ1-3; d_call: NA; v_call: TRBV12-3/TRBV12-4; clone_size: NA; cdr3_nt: TGTGCCAGCAGTTTATGGGACTCTGGAAACACCATATATTTT; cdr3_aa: CASSLWDSGNTIYF
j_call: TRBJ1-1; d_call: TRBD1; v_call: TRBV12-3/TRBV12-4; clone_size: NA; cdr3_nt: TGTGCCAGCACTACTCGGACAGGTGGGACTGAAGCTTTCTTT; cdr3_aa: CASTTRTGGTEAFF
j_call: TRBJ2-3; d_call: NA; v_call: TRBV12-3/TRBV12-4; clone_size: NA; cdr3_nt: TGTGCCAGCAGCTCACTAGCACCAACTCTGGGTACGCAGTATTTT; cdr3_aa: CASSSLAPTLGTQYF
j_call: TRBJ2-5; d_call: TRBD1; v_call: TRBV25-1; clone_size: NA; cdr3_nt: TGTGCCAGCAGTGAACTAGGGACAGGGGTAAAAGAGACCCAGTACTTC; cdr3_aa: CASSELGTGVKETQYF